This T cell receptor (beta chain) was sequenced during a study of neurological immune-mediated disorders. The V gene's germline CDR1 is SGHRS and CDR2 YFSETQ. The CDR3 runs 13 residues. V dropped 5 bases and J dropped 1 base, with 9 bases sitting between them. In its sample, this clonotype was seen many times. The cDNA was generated through 5'RACE incorporating 10-nucleotide random UMIs. TCRdb re-called the 5' RACE reads with MiXCR, one entry per CDR3 protein. The table lists about 21,000 distinct CDR3 sequences, approximately 5.9% of them singletons, with 35% to 55% in the top ten. The TCR sequence derives from a man aged 18 to 30 in good health. The chain recombines TRBV5-1 with TRBJ1-1; unclear D gene. The sample consisted of CD8+ T cells from blood. DNA of the CDR3: TGCGCCAGCAGTCAAATAAAGAACACTGAAGCTTTCTTT. Encoded protein: CASSQIKNTEAFF.